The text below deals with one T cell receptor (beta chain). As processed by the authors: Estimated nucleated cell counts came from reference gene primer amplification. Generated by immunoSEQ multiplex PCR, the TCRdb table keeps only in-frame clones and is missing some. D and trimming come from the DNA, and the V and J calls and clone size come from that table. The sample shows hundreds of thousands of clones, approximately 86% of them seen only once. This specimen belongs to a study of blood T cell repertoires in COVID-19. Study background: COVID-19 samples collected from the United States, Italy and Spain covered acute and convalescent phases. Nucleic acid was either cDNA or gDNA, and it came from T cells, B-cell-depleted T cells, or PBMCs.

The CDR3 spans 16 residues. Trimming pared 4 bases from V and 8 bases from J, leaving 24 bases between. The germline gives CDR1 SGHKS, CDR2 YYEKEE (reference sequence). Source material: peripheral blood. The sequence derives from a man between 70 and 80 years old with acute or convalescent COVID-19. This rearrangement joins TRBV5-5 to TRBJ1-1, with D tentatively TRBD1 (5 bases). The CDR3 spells CASSPATITGAMEAFF. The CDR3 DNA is TGTGCCAGCAGCCCCGCCACGATCACAGGAGCTATGGAAGCTTTCTTT.